The next 21 T cell receptor beta chains were all read from a single sample in a study of blood T cell repertoires in COVID-19. Data came from immunoSEQ multiplex PCR; TCRdb stores just in-frame clones and leaves some out. Seen here are around 200,000 clones, 85% to 90% observed once, and the top ten hold roughly 2.4%. Sequencing was done on a sample of PBMCs or T cells enriched from blood (not recorded which). The receptors shown here come from a woman in her thirties or forties with acute COVID-19.

The chain combines TRBV4-1 with TRBJ2-2; 9 positions agree with TRBD1. This CDR3 is 15 amino acids long. The V gene end was trimmed by 4 bases and the J gene end by 3 bases; junction bases not matched to a gene: 3. Germline V lookup: CDR1 MGHRA, CDR2 YSYEKL. CDR3 DNA sequence: TGCGCCAGCAGCCTCCGGGACAGGGACACCGGGGAGCTGTTTTTT. This encodes CASSLRDRDTGELFF.

V and J are TRBV18 and TRBJ2-7; a possible D gene is TRBD1 (8 bases). V was cut by 8 bases and J by 7 bases, with 12 bases left in between. There are 11 residues in the CDR3. Germline V gene data show CDR1 as KGHSH and CDR2 as LQKENI. The CDR3 reads CASTQGGEQYF. As DNA, the CDR3 is TGTGCCAGCACACAGGGGGGGGAGCAGTACTTC.

The chain uses TRBV10-3 and TRBJ1-6; D may be TRBD1 (5 bases). CDR1 ENHRY and CDR2 SYGVKD come from the germline V gene. Deletions cut 0 bases from V and 4 bases from J, with 19 bases between. This CDR3 contains 19 residues. The CDR3 reads CAISESPRGGSAYNSPLHF. DNA for the CDR3: TGTGCCATCAGTGAGTCCCCGCGGGGGGGGAGTGCGTATAATTCACCCCTCCACTTT.

This chain uses TRBV11-2 with TRBJ2-1; 8 nucleotides agree with TRBD2. CDR3 size: 13 residues. V was pared by 5 bases and J by 16 bases, with 13 bases of the junction left unmatched. CDR1 and CDR2 (germline): SGHAT, FQNNGV. DNA for the CDR3: TGTGCCAGCAGCCAAATAAGACCGGGACTAGTTTTCTTC. Its translation: CASSQIRPGLVFF.

In regard to this clone: Other DNA sequences in this sample translate to the same CDR3. The chain recombines TRBV29-1 with TRBJ2-1, with D tentatively TRBD1 (5 bases). The CDR3 extends over 14 amino acids. Trimming took off 3 bases at V and 2 bases at J, with 11 bases between the two ends. Germline values: CDR1 SQVTM, CDR2 ANQGSEA. The CDR3 spells CSVDQGAPYNEQFF. The CDR3 DNA reads as TGCAGCGTTGATCAAGGGGCACCCTACAATGAGCAGTTCTTC.

The V call is TRBV6-4, the J call TRBJ2-1; TRBD2 matches at 10 bases. Germline V gives CDR1 MRHNA, CDR2 SNTAGT. Trimming cost V 0 bases and J 7 bases; bases outside gene matches: 3. The CDR3 consists of 15 residues. The CDR3 bases are TGTGCCAGCAGTGACTCGAGGACTAGCGGTAATGAGCAGTTCTTC. Translation: CASSDSRTSGNEQFF.

The chain carries TRBV2 and TRBJ1-5, with D unclear. CDR1 and CDR2 (germline): SNHLY, FYNNEI. CDR3 length: 15 amino acids. V lost 4 bases, J lost 0 bases, and 10 bases lay in between. CDR3 residues: CASSVESLSNQPQHF. The CDR3 nucleotides read TGTGCCAGCAGTGTAGAGAGTCTTAGCAATCAGCCCCAGCATTTT.

This clone has a handful of counts. This chain joins TRBV5-4 and TRBJ2-4, with 12 nucleotides matching TRBD1. Germline V lookup: CDR1 SGHNT, CDR2 YYREEE (reference sequence). This CDR3 region has 17 residues. Trimming cost V 4 bases and J 0 bases; bases outside gene matches: 5. The CDR3 spells CASSRGQGAPAKNIQYF. As DNA, the CDR3 is TGTGCCAGCAGCAGGGGACAGGGGGCTCCAGCCAAAAACATTCAGTACTTC. The variable domain in full, with the rest retrieved from reference TRBV5-4 and TRBJ2-4, is ETGVTQSPTHLIKTRGQQVTLRCSSQSGHNTVSWYQQALGQGPQFIFQYYREEENGRGNFPPRFSGLQFPNYSSELNVNALELDDSALYLCASSRGQGAPAKNIQYFGAGTRLSVL.

The rearrangement uses TRBV5-6 and TRBJ2-5; 8 positions match TRBD2. CDR1 is SGHDT, CDR2 YYEEEE, per germline. V dropped 7 bases and J dropped 5; count of bases not matched to a gene: 10. CDR3 size: 14 residues. CDR3 loop: CASSGGLALETQYF. The CDR3 DNA reads TGTGCCAGCTCAGGAGGACTAGCTTTGGAGACCCAGTACTTC.

The V gene is TRBV10-3, the J gene TRBJ2-2, with 7 bases fitting TRBD1. The CDR3 consists of 18 residues. In germline, CDR1 is ENHRY, CDR2 SYGVKD. J was trimmed by 0 bases and V by 4 bases; bases with no gene match: 11. The CDR3 protein is CAISGDRDSGSNTGELFF. The CDR3 DNA reads as TGTGCCATCAGTGGAGACCGGGACAGTGGGTCGAACACCGGGGAGCTGTTTTTT.

This chain connects TRBV3-1 (or the pseudogene TRBV3-2) to TRBJ1-6, with D possibly being TRBD1 (5 bases). Trimming took off 3 bases at V and 5 bases at J, with 8 bases between the two ends. CDR1 is LGHDT and CDR2 is YNNKEL in the germline V gene (reference sequence). This CDR3 comprises 14 residues. The CDR3 spells CASSQGLNNSPLHF. The CDR3 DNA sequence: TGTGCCAGCAGCCAGGGACTGAATAATTCACCCCTCCACTTT.

The V gene is TRBV5-1, the J gene TRBJ2-1, with TRBD2 identical over 10 bases. This CDR3 comprises 16 residues. Trimming cost V 0 bases and J 8 bases; bases outside gene matches: 8. Per germline, CDR1 SGHRS and CDR2 YFSETQ. The CDR3 sequence is CASSLEASGSVDEQFF. In DNA form, the CDR3 reads TGCGCCAGCAGCTTGGAGGCTAGCGGGAGCGTTGATGAGCAGTTCTTC.

The chain has TRBV5-6 and TRBJ2-7; 9 positions match TRBD2. The J segment lost 4 bases and the V segment lost 0 bases, leaving 5 bases of the junction unmatched. This CDR3 is 15 amino acids long. Per the germline V gene, CDR1 is SGHDT and CDR2 is YYEEEE. The CDR3 DNA reads as TGTGCCAGCAGCTTGGCGGTTAGCGGGGGTTACGAGCAGTACTTC. Its translation is CASSLAVSGGYEQYF.

The rearrangement uses TRBV11-2 and TRBJ2-3, with 8 bases matching TRBD1. Looked up from germline, CDR1 is SGHAT and CDR2 is FQNNGV. Unmatched junction bases numbered 4, after V lost 1 base and J lost 4 bases. The CDR3 covers 15 residues. The CDR3 sequence is CASSLGAGGPDTQYF. CDR3 coding DNA: TGTGCCAGCAGCTTAGGGGCAGGGGGCCCAGATACGCAGTATTTT.

Turning to this clone: A clone one base away is much larger, so this may be a read error. V and J are TRBV7-2 and TRBJ1-5; no definite D call. This CDR3 region has 13 residues. From germline, CDR1 is SGHTA and CDR2 FQGNSA. Trimming shortened V by 1 base and J by 7 bases, and 8 bases separated the two germline ends. The CDR3 spells CASSLDSGQPQHF. CDR3 nucleotide sequence: TGTGCCAGCAGCTTAGATTCCGGGCAGCCCCAGCATTTT.

The sample holds one count of this clone. This chain joins TRBV29-1 and TRBJ2-7; 9 bases match TRBD1. V was clipped by 7 bases and J by 3 bases; unmatched bases: 10. Per germline, CDR1 SQVTM and CDR2 ANQGSEA. This CDR3 comprises 14 residues. In DNA, the CDR3 is TGCAGCGCGCAGGGCCGACAGGGGGACTACGAGCAGTACTTC. It encodes CSAQGRQGDYEQYF.

The chain is built from TRBV7-9 and TRBJ1-4; 9 bases are shared with TRBD1. Germline V gene sequence: CDR1 SEHNR, CDR2 FQNEAQ (reference sequence). The CDR3 contains 16 residues. Germline trimming cut 4 bases from V and 5 bases from J; bases unmatched to any gene: 8. Here the CDR3 DNA reads TGTGCCAGCAGCTCAGGGACAGGGAGTTCGAATGAAAAACTGTTTTTT. Amino acid sequence: CASSSGTGSSNEKLFF.

This sequence joins TRBV1 and TRBJ1-6; TRBD1 is the table's D call and was not checked against the DNA. TRBV1 is a pseudogene segment. The CDR3 loop spans 20 amino acids. CDR3 bases: TGCATCAGCAGCCAAGACGGCAGTACAGGGGGCGGAGAGGAAAATTCACCCCTCCACTTT. It translates to CISSQDGSTGGGEENSPLHF.

V and J are TRBV30 and TRBJ2-7, with D maybe TRBD1 (6 bases). The germline CDR1 and CDR2 sequences are GTSNPN and SVGIG (reference sequence). The CDR3 loop spans 12 amino acids. V lost 3 bases and J 5 bases, leaving 11 bases between the germline ends. CDR3 in DNA: TGTGCCTGGAGCCTACAGGGAAACGAGCAGTACTTC. Translation: CAWSLQGNEQYF.

The chain couples TRBV3-1 (or the pseudogene TRBV3-2) to TRBJ2-7; no reliable D call. Germline CDR1 and CDR2: LGHDT and YNNKEL (reference sequence). V was pared by 0 bases and J by 3 bases, with 6 bases between. This CDR3 region has 13 residues. CDR3 coding DNA: TGTGCCAGCAGCCAAGACTTTTTCTACGAGCAGTACTTC. It yields the protein CASSQDFFYEQYF.

The V call is TRBV5-1, the J call TRBJ2-5; TRBD1 matches 12 bases. The germline V gene has CDR1 SGHRS and CDR2 YFSETQ. The J segment lost 5 bases and the V segment lost 0 bases, leaving 5 bases of the junction unmatched. The CDR3 runs 16 residues. The CDR3 loop reads CASSLGDRGREETQYF. In DNA form, the CDR3 reads TGCGCCAGCAGCTTGGGGGACAGGGGGCGCGAGGAGACCCAGTACTTC.